The 8 T cell receptor beta chains presented below share a single source sample, sequenced in a study of blood T cell repertoires in COVID-19. The method was immunoSEQ multiplex PCR; TCRdb's version includes in-frame clones alone and lacks a portion of them. Of approximately 120,000 clones listed, 75% to 90% are singletons. What was sequenced was peripheral blood. The receptors shown here come from an elderly woman with COVID-19, enrolled during active disease.

The chain combines TRBV5-1 with TRBJ2-1, with 10 bases fitting TRBD2. V dropped 6 bases and J dropped 5; count of bases not matched to a gene: 8. Germline V lookup: CDR1 SGHRS, CDR2 YFSETQ. This CDR3 is 15 amino acids long. The CDR3 loop is CASKDRTSGNNEQFF. For the CDR3, the DNA is TGCGCCAGCAAAGACAGGACTAGCGGAAACAATGAGCAGTTCTTC.

The V gene is TRBV5-8, the J gene TRBJ2-3; maybe TRBD2 (6 bases). Germline CDR1 and CDR2: SGHTS and YDEGEE. Deletions cut 2 bases from V and 3 bases from J, with 22 bases between. The CDR3 is 18 amino acids. The CDR3 loop reads CASSFSSGWGVVTDTQYF. CDR3 DNA sequence: TGTGCCAGCAGCTTTTCGTCCGGTTGGGGGGTGGTGACAGATACGCAGTATTTT.

The chain recombines TRBV6-6 with TRBJ2-7, with 7 bases that match TRBD1. This CDR3 is built from 12 residues. CDR1 and CDR2 (germline): MNHNY, SVGAGI (reference sequence). The V gene end was trimmed by 5 bases and the J gene end by 5 bases; junction bases not matched to a gene: 3. The CDR3 DNA follows: TGTGCCAGCAGTCAGACAGGGAACGAGCAGTACTTC. It translates to CASSQTGNEQYF.

The chain employs TRBV5-1 and TRBJ2-5; 7 positions match TRBD2. The CDR3 sequence is 16 residues long. Germline V gives CDR1 SGHRS, CDR2 YFSETQ. J gave up 1 base and V 0 bases, and 6 bases lay outside the gene matches. The CDR3 loop reads CASSLVASGPQETQYF. The CDR3, as DNA: TGCGCCAGCAGCTTGGTAGCTAGCGGACCCCAAGAGACCCAGTACTTC.

The V call is TRBV6-4, the J call TRBJ2-3; TRBD2 aligns across 8 bases. The CDR3 length is 16 residues. Losses at the gene ends were 5 bases for V and 4 bases for J; bases not matched to a gene: 11. Per germline, CDR1 MRHNA and CDR2 SNTAGT. The CDR3: CASSLSGTSGADTQYF. CDR3 nucleotides: TGTGCCAGCAGTTTATCCGGAACTAGCGGAGCAGATACGCAGTATTTT.

The chain combines TRBV2 with TRBJ1-1, with D unclear. V lost 3 bases and J lost 3, with 8 bases in between. The CDR3 is 13 residues long. CDR1 SNHLY and CDR2 FYNNEI come from the germline V gene. The CDR3 is CASSEVQYTEAFF. The CDR3 nucleotides read TGTGCCAGCAGTGAGGTCCAGTACACTGAAGCTTTCTTT.

The rearrangement links TRBV15 to TRBJ1-4; no definite D call. Germline assignment: CDR1 LNHNV and CDR2 YYDKDF (reference sequence). The CDR3 consists of 12 residues. V shed 0 bases and J shed 11 bases, with 7 bases lying between them. CDR3 DNA: TGTGCCACCAGCAGAGAGGAGACCAAACTGTTTTTT. As protein: CATSREETKLFF.

V gene TRBV7-9 combines with J gene TRBJ2-1; 15 positions agree with TRBD2. This CDR3 contains 16 residues. V shed 5 bases, J shed 5 bases, and the junction held 4 bases outside the gene matches. The germline V gene has CDR1 SEHNR and CDR2 FQNEAQ (reference sequence). The CDR3 protein is CASSRGTSGRNNEQFF. The CDR3 DNA is TGTGCCAGCAGCCGGGGGACTAGCGGGAGGAACAATGAGCAGTTCTTC.